These 10 T cell receptor beta chains were all obtained from the same sample, sequenced in a study of cytomegalovirus exposure and HLA in healthy donors. Vbeta (60) and Jbeta (13) primers were used in the PCR. The repertoire was sequenced with immunoSEQ multiplex PCR; TCRdb's copy has only in-frame clones and lacks some. The sample includes 140,000 to 150,000 clones, less than 9.5% of them seen just once. Input material: PBMCs. Receptor source: a male donor in good health and CMV-seronegative.

This clone was detected a few times. V gene TRBV28 combines with J gene TRBJ2-7; the D gene is possibly TRBD1 (7 bases). Trimming stripped 5 bases from V and 2 bases from J, with 19 bases between. The CDR3 runs 16 residues. The germline V gene encodes CDR1 MDHEN and CDR2 SYDVKM. The CDR3: CASSPRRGDRPYEQYF. The CDR3 DNA is TGTGCCAGCAGTCCTCGCAGGGGGGATCGACCCTACGAGCAGTACTTC.

This clone was observed a few times. The rearrangement uses TRBV4-1 and TRBJ2-2, with 8 nucleotides matching TRBD2. Germline trimming cut 1 base from V and 8 bases from J; bases unmatched to any gene: 12. The germline gives CDR1 MGHRA, CDR2 YSYEKL. The CDR3 consists of 17 residues. Here the CDR3 reads CASSQGAAGARRGELFF. In DNA, the CDR3 is TGCGCCAGCAGCCAAGGGGCAGCGGGAGCCCGTAGGGGGGAGCTGTTTTTT.

The genes are TRBV28 and TRBJ1-5; D perhaps matches TRBD1 (5 bases). This CDR3 spans 14 amino acids. V was shortened by 3 bases and J by 7 bases, with 13 bases between the two germline ends. The germline gives CDR1 MDHEN, CDR2 SYDVKM. As DNA, the CDR3 is TGTGCCAGCAGTTTTATTGGGGCGCGGCAGCCCCAGCATTTT. Residues: CASSFIGARQPQHF.

The chain couples TRBV7-3 to TRBJ1-1; no firm D call. The CDR3 runs 14 residues. Germline V gene data show CDR1 as SGHTA and CDR2 as FQGTGA. Trimming pared 0 bases from V and 6 bases from J, leaving 11 bases between. The CDR3 DNA reads TGTGCCAGCAGCTTAACCGACGGGATCGCTGAAGCTTTCTTT. Amino acids: CASSLTDGIAEAFF.

This clone was counted between two and nine times. This chain links TRBV9 with TRBJ1-1; TRBD1 agrees at 8 bases. V was pared by 2 bases and J by 1 base, with 1 base of the junction left unmatched. CDR3 length equals 14 residues. From germline, CDR1 is SGDLS and CDR2 YYNGEE. For the CDR3, the DNA is TGTGCCAGCAGCGTCGACAGGGGGAACACTGAAGCTTTCTTT. Its protein product is CASSVDRGNTEAFF.

The chain carries TRBV4-1 and TRBJ1-2; 7 bases fit TRBD1. The germline V gene encodes CDR1 MGHRA and CDR2 YSYEKL. V was clipped by 1 base and J by 0 bases; unmatched bases: 8. This CDR3 has 17 amino acids. CDR3 residues: CASSQGHRGLANYGYTF. DNA for the CDR3: TGCGCCAGCAGCCAAGGTCATAGGGGGCTAGCTAACTATGGCTACACCTTC.

This clone was recorded a few times. Here the CDR3 reads CASSLDGLYGYTF. CDR3 bases: TGTGCCAGCAGCTTGGACGGTCTCTATGGCTACACCTTC. V and J are TRBV5-6 and TRBJ1-2; D unresolved. Trimming shortened V by 0 bases and J by 4 bases, and 7 bases separated the two germline ends. This CDR3 is 13 amino acids long. Germline lookup yields CDR1 SGHDT and CDR2 YYEEEE.

This clone was observed a few times. The CDR3 DNA sequence: TGTGCCATCAGTGAATCGAAGGAGCACATCTCTGGAAACACCATATATTTT. Its translation is CAISESKEHISGNTIYF. The rearrangement uses TRBV10-3 and TRBJ1-3; D unresolved. The CDR3 loop spans 17 amino acids. Trimming took 3 bases from V and 0 from J, leaving 15 bases between them. Germline values: CDR1 ENHRY, CDR2 SYGVKD.

In this sample, this clone turned up a few times. This chain joins TRBV7-9 and TRBJ2-7, with D tentatively TRBD2 (5 bases). Germline CDR1 and CDR2: SEHNR and FQNEAQ (reference sequence). V lost 5 bases, J lost 5 bases, and 19 bases lay in between. The CDR3 spans 15 residues. In DNA form, the CDR3 reads TGTGCCAGCAGCGCCCGGGGTATGCTACGCGACGAGCAGTACTTC. Protein: CASSARGMLRDEQYF.

This clone was seen a handful of times. This chain connects TRBV27 to TRBJ1-2; D gene uncertain. This CDR3 has 14 residues. Germline CDR1 is MNHEY and CDR2 is SMNVEV (reference sequence). Trimming left V 3 bases short and J 1 base short, with 9 bases between. CDR3 loop: CASSFTRFNYGYTF. CDR3 nucleotide sequence: TGTGCCAGCAGTTTTACGAGGTTTAACTATGGCTACACCTTC.